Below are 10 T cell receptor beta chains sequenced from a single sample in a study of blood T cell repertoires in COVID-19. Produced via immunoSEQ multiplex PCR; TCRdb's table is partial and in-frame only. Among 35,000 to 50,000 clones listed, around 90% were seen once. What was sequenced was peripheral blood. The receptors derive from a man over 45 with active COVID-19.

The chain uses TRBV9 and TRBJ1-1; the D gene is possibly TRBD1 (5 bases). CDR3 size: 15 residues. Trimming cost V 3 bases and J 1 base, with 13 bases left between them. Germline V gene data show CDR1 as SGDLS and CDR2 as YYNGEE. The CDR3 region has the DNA TGTGCCAGCAGCGGGCCGGGACTGAAGAACACTGAAGCTTTCTTT. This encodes CASSGPGLKNTEAFF.

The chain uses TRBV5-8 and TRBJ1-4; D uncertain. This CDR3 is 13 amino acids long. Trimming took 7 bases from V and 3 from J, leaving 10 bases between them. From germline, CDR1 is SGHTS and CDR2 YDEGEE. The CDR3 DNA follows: TGTGCCAGCCGGCCTCGGGCTAATGAAAAACTGTTTTTT. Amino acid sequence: CASRPRANEKLFF. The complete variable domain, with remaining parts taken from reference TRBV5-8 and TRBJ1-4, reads EAGVTQSPTHLIKTRGQQATLRCSPISGHTSVYWYQQALGLGLQFLLWYDEGEERNRGNFPPRFSGRQFPNYSSELNVNALELEDSALYLCASRPRANEKLFFGSGTQLSVL.

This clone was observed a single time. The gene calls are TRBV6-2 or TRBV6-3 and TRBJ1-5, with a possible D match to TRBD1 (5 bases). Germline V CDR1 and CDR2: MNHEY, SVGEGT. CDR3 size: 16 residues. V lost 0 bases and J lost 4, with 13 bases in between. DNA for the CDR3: TGTGCCAGCAGTTACTCGATTCGGCAGGGAAATCAGCCCCAGCATTTT. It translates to CASSYSIRQGNQPQHF.

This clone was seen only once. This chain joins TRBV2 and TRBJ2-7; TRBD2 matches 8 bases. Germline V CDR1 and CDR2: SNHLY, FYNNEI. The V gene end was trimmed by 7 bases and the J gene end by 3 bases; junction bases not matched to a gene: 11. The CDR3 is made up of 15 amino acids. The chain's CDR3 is CASKLGRGGFYEQYF. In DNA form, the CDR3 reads TGTGCCAGCAAGTTGGGCCGGGGGGGCTTCTACGAGCAGTACTTC.

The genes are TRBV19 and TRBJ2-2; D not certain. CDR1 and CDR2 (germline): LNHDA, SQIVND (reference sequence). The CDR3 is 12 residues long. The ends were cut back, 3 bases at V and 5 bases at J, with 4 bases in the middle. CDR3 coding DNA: TGTGCCAGTAGTATCCGGACCGGGGAGCTGTTTTTT. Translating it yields CASSIRTGELFF.

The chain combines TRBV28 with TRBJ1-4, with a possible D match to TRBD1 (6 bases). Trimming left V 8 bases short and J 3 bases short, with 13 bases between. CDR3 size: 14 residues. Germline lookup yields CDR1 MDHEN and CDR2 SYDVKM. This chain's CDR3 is CASSTQGPNEKLFF. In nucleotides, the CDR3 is TGTGCCAGCTCAACACAGGGACCTAATGAAAAACTGTTTTTT.

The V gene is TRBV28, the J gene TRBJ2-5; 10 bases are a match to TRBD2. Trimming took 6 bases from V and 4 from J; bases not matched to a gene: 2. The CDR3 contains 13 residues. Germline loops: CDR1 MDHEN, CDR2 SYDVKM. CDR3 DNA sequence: TGTGCCAGCAGAGGGACTAGCGTAGAGACCCAGTACTTC. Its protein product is CASRGTSVETQYF.

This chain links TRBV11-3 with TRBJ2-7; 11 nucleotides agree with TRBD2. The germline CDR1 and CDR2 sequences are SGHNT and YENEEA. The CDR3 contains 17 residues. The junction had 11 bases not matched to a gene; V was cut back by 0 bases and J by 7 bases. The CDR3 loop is CASSLDGTSGTPGEQYF. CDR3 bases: TGTGCCAGCAGCTTAGATGGGACTAGCGGTACCCCGGGGGAGCAGTACTTC. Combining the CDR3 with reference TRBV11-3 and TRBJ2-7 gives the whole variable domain EAGVVQSPRYKIIEKKQPVAFWCNPISGHNTLYWYLQNLGQGPELLIRYENEEAVDDSQLPKDRFSAERLKGVDSTLKIQPAELGDSAVYLCASSLDGTSGTPGEQYFGPGTRLTVT.

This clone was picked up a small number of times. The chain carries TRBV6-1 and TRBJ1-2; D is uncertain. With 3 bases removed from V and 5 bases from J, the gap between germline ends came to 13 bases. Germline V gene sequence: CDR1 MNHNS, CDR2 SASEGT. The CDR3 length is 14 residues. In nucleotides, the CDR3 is TGTGCCAGCAGTGAGACAACAGTGTCGTATGGCTACACCTTC. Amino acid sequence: CASSETTVSYGYTF.

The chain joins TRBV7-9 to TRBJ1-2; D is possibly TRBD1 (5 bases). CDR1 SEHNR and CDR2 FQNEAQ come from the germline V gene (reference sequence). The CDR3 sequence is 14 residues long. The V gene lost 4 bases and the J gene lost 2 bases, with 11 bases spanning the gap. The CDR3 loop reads CASSSMAGNYGYTF. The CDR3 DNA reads TGTGCCAGCAGCTCAATGGCAGGGAACTATGGCTACACCTTC.